These T cell receptor beta chains were read from a single sample in a study of blood T cell repertoires in COVID-19. Produced via immunoSEQ multiplex PCR; TCRdb's table is partial and in-frame only. There are fewer than 350,000 clones in the sample; 87% occur only once, and roughly 8.9% lies in the top ten. The sequenced sample was peripheral blood. The receptors originated from a young man with COVID-19, enrolled during active disease. Each CDR3 is given with its conserved first and last residue. A D gene is named only where the DNA matches it firmly. Only part of the rows carry a size: once, few, many, or a class if the clone is expanded.

V,size,J,length,D,DNA,CDR3
TRBV10-3,-,TRBJ2-7,15,TRBD2,TGTGCCATCAATCGAATAGCGGGAGGGAGGGACGAGCAGTACTTC,CAINRIAGGRDEQYF
TRBV24-1,-,TRBJ1-5,14,-,TGTGCCACCAGTGATTTATCGGGCAATCAGCCCCAGCATTTT,CATSDLSGNQPQHF
TRBV2,-,TRBJ2-1,14,TRBD2,TGTGCCAGCAGGGAGCGGGGGGTCTACAATGAGCAGTTCTTC,CASRERGVYNEQFF
TRBV24-1,once,TRBJ2-3,16,TRBD2,TGTGCCACCAGCTCGACTAGCGGGCTTGCTACAGATACGCAGTATTTT,CATSSTSGLATDTQYF
TRBV5-1,-,TRBJ2-1,13,-,TGCGCCAGCAGCCCGCGGGGGCTGTATGAGCAGTTCTTC,CASSPRGLYEQFF
TRBV5-6,many,TRBJ2-5,14,TRBD1,TGTGCCAGCAGCTTGGGACAGGGCATGGAGACCCAGTACTTC,CASSLGQGMETQYF
TRBV5-6,-,TRBJ2-7,16,-,TGTGCCAGCAGCTTGGCCCGCCTACCGCCTCCCTACGAGCAGTACTTC,CASSLARLPPPYEQYF
TRBV4-2,-,TRBJ2-4,17,-,TGTGCCAGCAGCCAAGAACAAGGGGACATAGCCAAAAACATTCAGTACTTC,CASSQEQGDIAKNIQYF
TRBV12-3/TRBV12-4,-,TRBJ2-5,13,-,TGTGCCAGCAGTTCGGGCAGGGTTGAGACCCAGTACTTC,CASSSGRVETQYF
TRBV19,-,TRBJ1-2,14,-,TGTGCCAGTAGTATAGTCCACCGGAACTATGGCTACACCTTC,CASSIVHRNYGYTF
TRBV18,-,TRBJ2-5,15,TRBD1,TGTGCCAGCTCACCGGATGGGACAGGGAGAGAGACCCAGTACTTC,CASSPDGTGRETQYF
TRBV18,few,TRBJ1-3,16,TRBD1,TGTGCCAGCTCTCCACCGGGACAGAGCTCTGGAAACACCATATATTTT,CASSPPGQSSGNTIYF
TRBV4-2,-,TRBJ2-3,14,-,TGTGCCAGCAGCCAGGAGTTACAGGCAGATACGCAGTATTTT,CASSQELQADTQYF
TRBV6-1,-,TRBJ1-6,14,-,TGTGCCAGCAGTGAACCCAGGTCTAATTCACCCCTCCACTTT,CASSEPRSNSPLHF
TRBV5-6,-,TRBJ2-7,13,-,TGTGCCAGCAGCATACAGGGAGGGGACGAGCAGTACTTC,CASSIQGGDEQYF
TRBV11-1,-,TRBJ2-7,13,-,TGTGCCAGCAGCGGGGCCTCCCGCTACGAGCAGTACTTC,CASSGASRYEQYF
TRBV27,-,TRBJ2-7,18,TRBD1,TGTGCCAGCAGTTTATCGGTCCCGACAGGGGCCCCGTCCTACGAGCAGTACTTC,CASSLSVPTGAPSYEQYF
TRBV7-9,-,TRBJ1-2,15,-,TGTGCCAGCAGCTTAGACCAGGGGCGGGGGTATGGCTACACCTTC,CASSLDQGRGYGYTF